This T cell receptor (beta chain) was sequenced during a study of response to subunit inactivated influenza vaccine (dated by TCRdb to the late 2010s). Describing the broader study: To follow how T cells responded to a trivalent subunit inactivated influenza vaccine, the researchers relied on deep quantitative profiling of the T cell receptor repertoire.

Reading the germline V gene gives CDR1 SGHRS and CDR2 YFSETQ. Including the terminal cysteine and phenylalanine, the CDR3 comprises 15 residues. Only the CDR3 portion is preserved as DNA: 45 bases, with reading frame beginning at the first base. Relative to germline, V is 2 bases shorter and J is 6 bases shorter, with 17 bases between their ends. This clonotype appeared a few times. Its antigen specificity is not known. No much larger clone is present one base from it, and per-base qualities are unavailable. On the study overall, not on this receptor specifically: It was suggested by the authors that each seasonal influenza vaccination may recruit only a limited number of new T cells.

Libraries came from RT-PCR. Sequenced on an Illumina HiSeq 2500. The public reads were quality trimmed at Q25 with fastp and then assembled into clones with MiXCR by TCRdb, keeping productive beta chains. CDR3 protein duplicates are merged, each entry listing the most common genes and DNA. This sample holds about 480,000 distinct CDR3 sequences; less than 30% were observed only once. 1.5% to 2% of the sample is taken by the ten largest. The rearrangement joined TRBV5-1 to TRBJ1-2, and the D gene may be TRBD1, 5 bases matching. Sequencing was performed on CD4+ T cells sorted from PBMCs, taken roughly 5 days after vaccination. The source of this sequence is a man in his fifties who received an inactivated influenza vaccine. Donor details come from another sample of the same person, matched by shared clones. The CDR3 reads as follows: CASSFSGTPRDGYTF. The DNA sequence is as follows: TGCGCCAGCAGCTTCTCCGGGACGCCTCGGGATGGCTACACCTTC.